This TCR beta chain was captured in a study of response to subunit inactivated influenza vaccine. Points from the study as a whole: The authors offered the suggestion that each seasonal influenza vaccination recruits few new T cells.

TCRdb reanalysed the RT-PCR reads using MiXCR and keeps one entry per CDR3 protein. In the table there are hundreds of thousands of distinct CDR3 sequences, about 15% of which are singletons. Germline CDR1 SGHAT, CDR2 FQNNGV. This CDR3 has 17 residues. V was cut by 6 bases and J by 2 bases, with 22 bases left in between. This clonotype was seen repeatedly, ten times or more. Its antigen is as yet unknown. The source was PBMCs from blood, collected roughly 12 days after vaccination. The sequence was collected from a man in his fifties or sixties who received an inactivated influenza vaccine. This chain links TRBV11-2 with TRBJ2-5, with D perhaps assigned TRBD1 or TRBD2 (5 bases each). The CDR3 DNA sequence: TGTGCCAGCAGGGATACTTCTCAGGGAGTTGGGCAAGAGACCCAGTACTTC. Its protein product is CASRDTSQGVGQETQYF.